The 27 T cell receptor beta chains presented below share a single source sample, sequenced in a study of blood T cell repertoires in COVID-19. Sequencing used immunoSEQ multiplex PCR; TCRdb keeps in-frame clones, though not all of them. The sample includes roughly 200,000 clones, just under 80% of them seen just once. The specimen was peripheral blood. The receptors here all came from a woman of 80 years or more with active or convalescent COVID-19.

The gene calls are TRBV18 and TRBJ1-2, with TRBD1 identical over 7 bases. CDR3 size: 17 residues. V lost 4 bases and J lost 3; bases outside the gene matches: 14. The germline CDR1 and CDR2 sequences are KGHSH and LQKENI. In DNA, the CDR3 is TGTGCCAGCTCACACGGGACAGTGGGTAGAGAAGACTATGGCTACACCTTC. Its protein is CASSHGTVGREDYGYTF. The whole variable domain, remainder taken from reference TRBV18 and TRBJ1-2, is NAGVMQNPRHLVRRRGQEARLRCSPMKGHSHVYWYRQLPEEGLKFMVYLQKENIIDESGMPKERFSAEFPKEGPSILRIQQVVRGDSAAYFCASSHGTVGREDYGYTFGSGTRLTVV.

This chain joins TRBV4-1 and TRBJ1-4; the D is unclear. Germline V gene data show CDR1 as MGHRA and CDR2 as YSYEKL. This CDR3 comprises 18 residues. V gave up 0 bases and J gave up 3 bases, with 17 bases separating them. The CDR3 DNA sequence: TGCGCCAGCAGCCAAGAGGTATCCATCACGGCGGCTAATGAAAAACTGTTTTTT. Translation: CASSQEVSITAANEKLFF.

This chain links TRBV5-1 with TRBJ2-3, with 16 bases identical to TRBD2. Germline CDR1 is SGHRS and CDR2 is YFSETQ. V lost 2 bases, J lost 8 bases, and 5 bases stayed unmatched. The CDR3 is 16 residues long. This CDR3 is CASSLGTSGGVGTQYF. CDR3 in DNA: TGCGCCAGCAGCTTAGGGACTAGCGGGGGGGTAGGTACGCAGTATTTT.

The J gene is TRBJ2-3, the V gene TRBV7-9, with 8 bases fitting TRBD2. The CDR3 loop spans 16 amino acids. Trimming took 5 bases from V and 4 from J; bases not matched to a gene: 11. Per the germline V gene, CDR1 is SEHNR and CDR2 is FQNEAQ (reference sequence). The CDR3 sequence: CASSRRGLGGADTQYF. The CDR3 DNA reads as TGTGCCAGCAGCCGGCGGGGCCTCGGGGGGGCAGATACGCAGTATTTT.

The V and J genes are TRBV7-9 and TRBJ2-5, with 8 positions matching TRBD2. Germline lookup yields CDR1 SEHNR and CDR2 FQNEAQ (reference sequence). The CDR3 has 10 amino acids. The CDR3 here is CGCGGETQYF. CDR3 sequence (DNA): TGTGGATGCGGGGGGGAGACCCAGTACTTC.

This clone was recorded a few times. The chain combines TRBV29-1 with TRBJ2-1; 12 bases align to TRBD2. Germline CDR1 is SQVTM and CDR2 is ANQGSEA. CDR3 length: 17 amino acids. V shed 0 bases and J 9 bases; nucleotides not matched to a gene: 12. Here the CDR3 DNA reads TGCAGCGTTGAAGATCTGTCGACTAGCGGGGGCGGTTTTGAGCAGTTCTTC. It codes for CSVEDLSTSGGGFEQFF.

CDR3 loop: CASSEAGWRAGELFF. The CDR3, as DNA: TGTGCCAGCTCCGAAGCCGGGTGGCGGGCCGGGGAGCTGTTTTTT. The genes are TRBV28 and TRBJ2-2; weak D call: TRBD2 (5 bases). The V and J ends lost 8 bases and 6 bases respectively, with 19 bases between them. The germline CDR1 and CDR2 sequences are MDHEN and SYDVKM. The CDR3 is 15 residues long.

DNA for the CDR3: TGTGCCAGCAGCTTCACAGGGGAGGATTCACCCCTCCACTTT. It encodes CASSFTGEDSPLHF. V and J are TRBV7-9 and TRBJ1-6, with 7 bases that match TRBD1. CDR3 size: 14 residues. Germline CDR1 SEHNR, CDR2 FQNEAQ (reference sequence). V was clipped by 3 bases and J by 8 bases; unmatched bases: 4.

This clone has more than one count but fewer than ten. The chain has TRBV2 and TRBJ2-1, with TRBD1 matching 7 bases. The length of the CDR3 is 16 residues. V was clipped by 4 bases and J by 2 bases; unmatched bases: 8. The V gene's germline CDR1 is SNHLY and CDR2 FYNNEI. For the CDR3, the DNA is TGTGCCAGCAGTGTTCTCCCGCAGGGGGCCTACAATGAGCAGTTCTTC. Its translation: CASSVLPQGAYNEQFF.

This CDR3 reads CASSLGGQVSTEAFF. CDR3 nucleotides: TGCGCCAGCAGCTTGGGGGGACAGGTGTCGACTGAAGCTTTCTTT. The rearrangement uses TRBV5-1 and TRBJ1-1, with 8 nucleotides matching TRBD1. Losses at the gene ends were 0 bases for V and 5 bases for J; bases not matched to a gene: 6. Germline CDR1 SGHRS, CDR2 YFSETQ. The CDR3 loop spans 15 amino acids.

The chain is built from TRBV11-2 and TRBJ1-4; TRBD1 agrees at 9 bases. The V gene end was trimmed by 5 bases and the J gene end by 10 bases; junction bases not matched to a gene: 8. The CDR3 runs to 14 residues. CDR1 and CDR2 (germline): SGHAT, FQNNGV. In DNA, the CDR3 is TGTGCCAGCAGCCCCGGGACAGGGACGGGAAAACTGTTTTTT. As protein: CASSPGTGTGKLFF. Looking up the rest from reference TRBV11-2 and TRBJ1-4 gives the full variable domain: EAGVAQSPRYKIIEKRQSVAFWCNPISGHATLYWYQQILGQGPKLLIQFQNNGVVDDSQLPKDRFSAERLKGVDSTLKIQPAKLEDSAVYLCASSPGTGTGKLFFGSGTQLSVL.

This clone appeared a single time. This chain joins TRBV14 and TRBJ1-6, with 7 bases lining up with TRBD1. The J segment lost 0 bases and the V segment lost 0 bases, leaving 17 bases of the junction unmatched. The CDR3 sequence is 22 residues long. The germline V gene encodes CDR1 SGHDN and CDR2 FVKESK. As DNA, the CDR3 is TGTGCCAGCAGCCAAGATCAGGGGGGTGGACGCGGGGAGAGCTCCTATAATTCACCCCTCCACTTT. This translates into CASSQDQGGGRGESSYNSPLHF.

In this sample, this clone turned up a few times. One junction end does not reproduce the germline sequence, and a read error may be involved. The chain employs TRBV7-2 and TRBJ2-1, with TRBD2 as a possible D gene (7 bases). This CDR3 region has 15 residues. From germline, CDR1 is SGHTA and CDR2 FQGNSA. Written as DNA, the CDR3 is TGTGCCAGCAGTTTAGGAGGGGGGGTTTTCAATGAGCAGTTCTTC. It translates to CASSLGGGVFNEQFF.

The chain employs TRBV6-1 and TRBJ2-5; 7 nucleotides agree with TRBD2. The CDR3 has 17 amino acids. The junction had 12 bases not matched to a gene; V was cut back by 4 bases and J by 1 base. CDR1 and CDR2 from the germline V gene are MNHNS and SASEGT. The CDR3 protein is CASSGGGRGRSQETQYF. In DNA, the CDR3 is TGTGCCAGCAGTGGAGGCGGGAGAGGAAGGTCCCAAGAGACCCAGTACTTC.

The rearrangement links TRBV11-1 to TRBJ2-3; 7 nucleotides line up with TRBD2. The CDR3 is made up of 15 amino acids. Germline V gene lookup returns CDR1 SGHAT and CDR2 FQDESV (reference sequence). V gave up 7 bases and J gave up 1 base; unmatched junction bases: 8. CDR3 residues: CASTDRGDGTDTQYF. CDR3 DNA sequence: TGTGCCAGCACCGACCGGGGGGATGGCACAGATACGCAGTATTTT.

The chain couples TRBV5-1 to TRBJ1-1; 9 bases line up with TRBD1. V was clipped by 4 bases and J by 4 bases; unmatched bases: 8. Germline V gives CDR1 SGHRS, CDR2 YFSETQ. The CDR3 spans 15 residues. The CDR3 DNA sequence: TGCGCCAGCAGCGTGGGACAGGGCCGGAGCACTGAAGCTTTCTTT. Translating gives CASSVGQGRSTEAFF.

This chain uses TRBV7-2 with TRBJ2-1, with 8 positions matching TRBD1. Germline CDR1 is SGHTA and CDR2 is FQGNSA. Losses at the gene ends were 5 bases for V and 8 bases for J; bases not matched to a gene: 8. The CDR3 is 14 residues long. This CDR3 is CASSLSGQGYEQFF. DNA of the CDR3: TGTGCCAGCAGCCTTTCCGGACAGGGTTATGAGCAGTTCTTC. Variable domain in full (rest from reference TRBV7-2 and TRBJ2-1): GAGVSQSPSNKVTEKGKDVELRCDPISGHTALYWYRQSLGQGLEFLIYFQGNSAPDKSGLPSDRFSAERTGGSVSTLTIQRTQQEDSAVYLCASSLSGQGYEQFFGPGTRLTVL.

The chain has TRBV5-4 and TRBJ2-1; 7 bases fit TRBD2. This CDR3 spans 14 amino acids. Looked up from germline, CDR1 is SGHNT and CDR2 is YYREEE (reference sequence). The V segment lost 2 bases and the J segment 7 bases; nucleotides outside the gene matches: 6. The CDR3 here is CASSFGQGGNEQFF. CDR3 nucleotide sequence: TGTGCCAGCAGCTTTGGCCAGGGAGGGAATGAGCAGTTCTTC. Complete variable domain (other parts from reference TRBV5-4 and TRBJ2-1): ETGVTQSPTHLIKTRGQQVTLRCSSQSGHNTVSWYQQALGQGPQFIFQYYREEENGRGNFPPRFSGLQFPNYSSELNVNALELDDSALYLCASSFGQGGNEQFFGPGTRLTVL.

This clone was picked up one time. This chain connects TRBV5-1 to TRBJ2-7, with D uncertain. Trimming took off 4 bases at V and 0 bases at J, with 5 bases between the two ends. Germline V gene lookup returns CDR1 SGHRS and CDR2 YFSETQ. The CDR3 spans 12 residues. CDR3 in DNA: TGCGCCAGCAGCGAGAGCTCCTACGAGCAGTACTTC. Translation: CASSESSYEQYF.

The sample holds one count of this clone. This chain joins TRBV11-2 and TRBJ1-1; 7 nucleotides agree with TRBD1. The CDR3 runs to 15 residues. The V segment lost 1 base and the J segment 9 bases; nucleotides outside the gene matches: 11. Germline V gene sequence: CDR1 SGHAT, CDR2 FQNNGV. CDR3 sequence (DNA): TGTGCCAGCAGCTTAGGAGAGAGGGGGCGTTCGAAAGCTTTCTTT. Translated: CASSLGERGRSKAFF.

This chain connects TRBV3-1 (or the pseudogene TRBV3-2) to TRBJ2-5; 8 bases map to TRBD2. J gave up 1 base and V 4 bases, and 8 bases lay outside the gene matches. Germline V gives CDR1 LGHDT, CDR2 YNNKEL (reference sequence). The CDR3 length is 16 residues. The CDR3 DNA is TGTGCCAGCAGCCGTGGAGCGGGGGCCTTCCAAGAGACCCAGTACTTC. Translating gives CASSRGAGAFQETQYF.

The CDR3 bases are TGTGCCAGCAGCCAAGACTTCGGGGGGAACACCGGGGAGCTGTTTTTT. Translated: CASSQDFGGNTGELFF. The rearrangement uses TRBV4-2 and TRBJ2-2; TRBD2 is a possible D gene (6 bases). This CDR3 contains 16 residues. Trimming took off 0 bases at V and 1 base at J, with 9 bases between the two ends. Germline lookup yields CDR1 LGHNA and CDR2 YNFKEQ.

This chain's CDR3 is CASRRQQNSPLHF. Here the CDR3 DNA reads TGTGCCAGCAGGAGACAGCAAAATTCACCCCTCCACTTT. The chain uses TRBV6-6 and TRBJ1-6; tentatively, D is TRBD1 (5 bases). The CDR3 has 13 residues. V lost 6 bases and J 7 bases, leaving 10 bases between the germline ends. From germline, CDR1 is MNHNY and CDR2 SVGAGI (reference sequence).

The V and J genes are TRBV14 and TRBJ2-2, with a weak D call TRBD1 (6 bases). The CDR3 runs to 15 residues. Trimming stripped 5 bases from V and 6 bases from J, with 16 bases between. Germline V gene data show CDR1 as SGHDN and CDR2 as FVKESK. CDR3: CASSSHRVGPGELFF. Here the CDR3 DNA reads TGTGCCAGCAGCTCCCACAGGGTAGGACCCGGGGAGCTGTTTTTT.

This clone has just a few counts. The V gene is TRBV19, the J gene TRBJ2-6; 8 bases are shared with TRBD1. The trim removed 1 base at V and 2 bases at J, leaving 7 bases unmatched. Germline CDR1 is LNHDA and CDR2 is SQIVND (reference sequence). The length of the CDR3 is 18 residues. CDR3 residues: CASSIGDRREAGANVLTF. The CDR3 nucleotides are TGTGCCAGTAGTATAGGGGACAGGAGGGAGGCTGGGGCCAACGTCCTGACTTTC.

The chain joins TRBV5-1 to TRBJ2-7, with a weak D call TRBD1 (5 bases). This CDR3 has 14 amino acids. Germline assignment: CDR1 SGHRS and CDR2 YFSETQ. With 1 base removed from V and 1 base from J, the gap between germline ends came to 9 bases. This chain's CDR3 is CASSLQGGSYEQYF. The DNA of the CDR3 is TGCGCCAGCAGCTTGCAGGGTGGTTCCTACGAGCAGTACTTC.

The CDR3 region has the DNA TGTGCCAGTAGCAGTGAGTTTGGCGGGGGTCGGTACTTC. It translates to CASSSEFGGGRYF. The chain carries TRBV19 and TRBJ2-7, with TRBD2 matching over 7 bases. J lost 12 bases, V lost 6 bases, and 14 bases had no gene match. The CDR3 is 13 residues long. CDR1 is LNHDA and CDR2 is SQIVND in the germline V gene (reference sequence).